This T cell receptor beta chain is from a study of beta chain features in type 1 diabetes (dated by TCRdb to 2016 to 2018). About the investigation overall: Patients and healthy donors did not differ in mean age, gender distribution, total cell number or subset yield. Across all samples, 107,917,701 sorted cells were examined, and cell number per subset correlated strongly with RNA yield. The study compared TCRB repertoires of sorted circulating CD4+ T cell subsets between recently diagnosed type 1 diabetes patients and matched healthy donors. Whereas all 28 donors provided naive and central memory subsets, regulatory and stem cell-like memory subsets were isolated from just 8 patients and about 8 healthy donors.

For this clone: The antigen it binds to is not known. No much larger clonotype is one base removed from it; base qualities were not supplied.

Unmatched junction bases come to 8, with V trimmed by 4 bases and J by 2 bases. CDR1 and CDR2, per the germline V gene, are SGHTA and FQGNSA. From the cysteine through the phenylalanine, the CDR3 covers 16 amino acids. The CDR3 DNA has 48 bases and is translated from base 1. Overall study results and their limits: The naive, central memory and regulatory TCRB repertoires appeared to resemble one another more closely among patients than among healthy donors. Type 1 diabetes patients showed a moderate but significant shortening of TCRB CDR3 length in all four CD4+ subsets. At VDJ recombination sites, patients with type 1 diabetes made fewer insertions and deleted more nucleotides, a pattern implying thymic rearrangement abnormalities. HLA sub-analyses involved small numbers of individuals, so any influence of HLA type on TCRB rearrangement remained unresolved. PCR might favor shorter templates, but patient and control samples were amplified and corrected together, so any skew would affect both groups equally. Sequencing cDNA rather than genomic DNA could over-represent highly expressing activated cells, although activation and CD3 levels did not differ between groups.

All of the isolated RNA was reverse transcribed with the High Capacity cDNA Reverse Transcription Kit, so expressed TCRB transcripts were sequenced. Deep immunoSEQ sequencing was applied to naive, central memory and regulatory T cell samples, giving an average of roughly 3.3 million total reads per sample. Sorted cells were lysed in RLT buffer and RNA was extracted with DNase-treated RNeasy Micro or Mini kits, depending on cell number. Each cell subset was processed on its own to prevent cross-contamination, while patient and healthy donor samples were processed together. The immunoSEQ multiplex PCR was used to amplify TCRB sequences from cDNA, yielding 87-bp fragments that span the CDR3 region. Sequencing of the amplicons was performed on the Illumina HiSeq platform. The paper's processing steps were these. Synthetic template baselines were used to correct PCR bias computationally, reads within Hamming distance 2 were collapsed together, and singletons that could not be merged were discarded. Reads were aligned against IMGT to assign V, D and J genes, CDR3 length and insertions or deletions at six rearrangement sites. Clonotype counts were normalized to sorted cell number within each subset before computing true diversity and Gini coefficients with the tcR R package. Repertoire sharing was quantified using the overlap coefficient calculated on TCRB nucleotide sequences. As a proxy for the pre-selection repertoire, out-of-frame TCRB sequences from naive cells were analyzed. Here the immuneACCESS table is served through TCRdb, limited to in-frame sequences with V and J called. Missing clones are a known gap in these copies; in checked studies unresolved V genes cover under half, and the rest lacks a known reason. V, J and clone size are those of that table, while D and trimming were read from the DNA. The sample table contains 240,000 or so clones; only one count was recorded for over 11% of them. Roughly 0.019% of the sample lies in the top ten.

Each donor gave one peripheral blood draw, about 100 mL on average, collected into heparinised tubes. Naive, central memory, regulatory and stem cell-like memory CD4+ T cells were sorted on a BD FACSAria II using a panel including CD45RO, CCR7, CD25, CD127, CD95 and CD27. Every sorted population had a purity above 95%. Right away, PBMCs were isolated by Lymphoprep density gradient centrifugation and were stained directly, with no culture step. So that batch effects would be minimized, each experiment stained and sorted samples in pairs, pairing one healthy donor with one patient. Sample: naive CD4+ T cells from blood. The cell subset or site label of this sample denotes: true naive CD4+ T cells. The sequence links TRBV7-2 to TRBJ2-3; 8 central bases correspond to TRBD2. This TCR derives from a man aged 25 to 40 with type 1 diabetes. The base sequence is TGTGCCAGCAGCTCCGGTCGGACTAGCCCCACAGATACGCAGTATTTT. This is translated as CASSSGRTSPTDTQYF.